The rows below give T cell receptor beta chains drawn from one sample of a study of CD8 T cell repertoires and HIV-1 epitope variants. These receptors lack a known antigen. Clones were read by immunoSEQ multiplex PCR, and TCRdb kept only the in-frame ones, dropping some. Of over 5,000 clones detected, around 70% appear once; the ten largest clones hold about two fifths. The sample comprised cultured CD8+ T cells derived from PBMCs. The receptors shown here come from a male donor with HIV. The CDR3 runs from the conserved cysteine through the conserved F or W. D genes are given only for firm matches. The size field is filled for only some rows; it gives once, few, many or a size class.

d_gene | abundance | j_gene | v_gene | CDR3nt | CDR3aa
NA | NA | TRBJ1-4 | TRBV29-1 | TGCAGCGTTTGGAGTAATGAAAAACTGTTTTTT | CSVWSNEKLFF
TRBD1 | NA | TRBJ1-2 | TRBV18 | TGTGCCAGCTCACCGAACTACCGGGACAGCCCGTATGGCTACACCTTC | CASSPNYRDSPYGYTF
TRBD1 | NA | TRBJ2-2 | TRBV28 | TGTGCCAGCAGCCCGAATCCCCCGGGACAGGGGCACACCGGGGAGCTGTTTTTT | CASSPNPPGQGHTGELFF
TRBD1 | few | TRBJ2-1 | TRBV30 | TGTGCCTGGAGCAGCGGGACAGGGGATTTCTTC | CAWSSGTGDFF
NA | NA | TRBJ1-2 | TRBV29-1 | TGCAGCGCCCCTATCGGGAACTATGGCTACACCTTC | CSAPIGNYGYTF
NA | NA | TRBJ2-2 | TRBV2 | TGTGCCAGCAGTGAATGGGTTGCCGGGGAGCTGTTTTTT | CASSEWVAGELFF
TRBD1 | few | TRBJ1-4 | TRBV19 | TGTGCCAGTAGTGTTACCCGGGACAGAATTGAAAAACTGTTTTTT | CASSVTRDRIEKLFF
NA | once | TRBJ2-7 | TRBV6-5 | TGTGCCAGCAGTCCGGGACCCACCGGGAACGAGCAGTACTTC | CASSPGPTGNEQYF
NA | NA | TRBJ1-2 | TRBV19 | TGTGCCAGTAGTCCCGGCAGCTATGGCTACACCTTC | CASSPGSYGYTF
NA | NA | TRBJ1-4 | TRBV29-1 | TGCAGCGTTGAGGGAGACTCTAATGAAAAACTGTTTTTT | CSVEGDSNEKLFF
NA | NA | TRBJ2-3 | TRBV9 | TGTGCCAGCAGCGTAACCACAGATACGCAGTATTTT | CASSVTTDTQYF
NA | NA | TRBJ2-7 | TRBV4-2 | TGTGCCAGCAGCGAAATAGGGGCCTACGAGCAGTACTTC | CASSEIGAYEQYF
NA | once | TRBJ1-3 | TRBV7-6 | TGTGCCTCCTCCCCGGGGGTTGGAAACACCATATATTTT | CASSPGVGNTIYF
NA | NA | TRBJ1-1 | TRBV18 | TGTGCCAGCTCGCTACGAGAAGGGGACACTGAAGCTTTCTTT | CASSLREGDTEAFF
NA | NA | TRBJ1-1 | TRBV19 | TGTGCCAGTATCCCGGGGAGCTTGAACACTGAAGCTTTCTTT | CASIPGSLNTEAFF
NA | NA | TRBJ1-1 | TRBV19 | TGTGCCAGTAGCCCATCAGAGGTCACTGAAGCTTTCTTT | CASSPSEVTEAFF
TRBD1 | NA | TRBJ1-3 | TRBV18 | TGTGCCAGCTCCCCCGACAGGGCGTCTGGAAACACCATATATTTT | CASSPDRASGNTIYF
NA | few | TRBJ1-5 | TRBV5-4 | TGTGCCAGCAGCTTTTCGGGTAGCAATCAGCCCCAGCATTTT | CASSFSGSNQPQHF
NA | NA | TRBJ1-2 | TRBV5-6 | TGTGCCAGCAGCCCGGGACAAACCTATGGCTACACCTTC | CASSPGQTYGYTF
NA | NA | TRBJ2-6 | TRBV7-8 | TGTGCCAGCACCTCTTGGCCCTCTGGGGCCAACGTCCTGACTTTC | CASTSWPSGANVLTF
NA | NA | TRBJ2-1 | TRBV13 | TGTGCCAGCAGCTTTTGGGGGAGCGCTGTTGAAAATGAGCAGTTCTTC | CASSFWGSAVENEQFF
NA | NA | TRBJ2-1 | TRBV7-9 | TGTGCCAGCAGCTTAGGTTTCGGCGGTGGCTCCTACAATGAGCAGTTCTTC | CASSLGFGGGSYNEQFF
NA | NA | TRBJ1-6 | TRBV5-6 | TGTGCCAGCAGCTATTCAGGGAGCAATAATTCACCCCTCCACTTT | CASSYSGSNNSPLHF
TRBD1 | NA | TRBJ1-4 | TRBV4-2 | TGTGCCAGCAGCCAAATGAGACAGGGCAGGGCTAATGAAAAACTGTTTTTT | CASSQMRQGRANEKLFF
TRBD2 | NA | TRBJ2-1 | TRBV2 | TGTGCCAGCTCTAGCGGGAGGTACAATGAGCAGTTCTTC | CASSSGRYNEQFF
TRBD1 | NA | TRBJ1-2 | TRBV9 | TGTGCCAGCAGCGGCGCGGTGACAGGGCCATTTTTTGGCTACACCTTC | CASSGAVTGPFFGYTF
TRBD2 | NA | TRBJ2-7 | TRBV28 | TGTGCCAGCAGCCTGATACGGACTAGAGTCTCCTACGAGCAGTACTTC | CASSLIRTRVSYEQYF
NA | NA | TRBJ2-6 | TRBV6-5 | TGTGCCAGCAGTTACTCCTTCTCTGGGGCCAACGTCCTGACTTTC | CASSYSFSGANVLTF
TRBD1 | NA | TRBJ1-1 | TRBV28 | TGTGCCAGCGGTGAGGGACAGGGGACGACTGAAGCTTTCTTT | CASGEGQGTTEAFF